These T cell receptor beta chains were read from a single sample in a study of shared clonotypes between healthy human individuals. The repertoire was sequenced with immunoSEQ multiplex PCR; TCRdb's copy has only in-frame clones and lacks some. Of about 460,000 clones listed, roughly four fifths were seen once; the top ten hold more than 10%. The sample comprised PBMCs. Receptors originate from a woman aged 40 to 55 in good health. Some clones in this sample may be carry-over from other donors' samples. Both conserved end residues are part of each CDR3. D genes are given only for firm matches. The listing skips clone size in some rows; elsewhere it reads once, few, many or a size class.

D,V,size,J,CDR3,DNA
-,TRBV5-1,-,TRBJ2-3,CASSSRFPLTLAGNTDTQYF,TGCGCCAGCAGCTCCAGGTTCCCCCTAACACTAGCCGGGAACACAGATACGCAGTATTTT
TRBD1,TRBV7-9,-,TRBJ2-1,CASSLRQGYNEQFF,TGTGCCAGCAGCTTGAGACAGGGCTACAATGAGCAGTTCTTC
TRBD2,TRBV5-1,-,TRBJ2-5,CASSHGSGGPGETQYF,TGCGCCAGCAGCCACGGATCGGGAGGGCCGGGAGAGACCCAGTACTTC
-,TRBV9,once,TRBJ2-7,CASSAAWGQGEQYF,TGTGCCAGCAGCGCCGCTTGGGGACAAGGCGAGCAGTACTTC
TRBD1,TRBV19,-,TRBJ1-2,CASSKTGEEYGYTF,TGTGCCAGTTCCAAGACAGGGGAGGAATATGGCTACACCTTC
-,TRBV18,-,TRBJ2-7,CASSPPGGFYEQYF,TGTGCCAGCTCACCGCCGGGGGGCTTCTACGAGCAGTACTTC
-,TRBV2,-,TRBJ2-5,CASSPWGAGETQYF,TGTGCCAGCAGTCCCTGGGGGGCCGGAGAGACCCAGTACTTC
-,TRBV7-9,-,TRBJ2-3,CASSPPPRSVSTDTQYF,TGTGCCAGCAGCCCCCCCCCTAGAAGCGTCAGCACAGATACGCAGTATTTT
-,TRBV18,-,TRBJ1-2,CASSPITGFDYGYTF,TGTGCCAGCTCACCGATCACAGGGTTCGACTATGGCTACACCTTC
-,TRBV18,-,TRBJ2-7,CASSPRDILEQYF,TGTGCCAGCTCACCAAGGGATATACTGGAGCAGTACTTC
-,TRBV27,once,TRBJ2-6,CASSTGNSGANVLTF,TGTGCCAGCAGTACGGGAAACTCTGGGGCCAACGTCCTGACTTTC
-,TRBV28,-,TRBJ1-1,CASSSPRRGFMNTEAFF,TGTGCCAGCAGTTCCCCGAGGAGGGGGTTCATGAACACTGAAGCTTTCTTT
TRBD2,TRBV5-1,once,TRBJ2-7,CASSYGLANEQYF,TGCGCCAGCAGCTATGGACTAGCAAACGAGCAGTACTTC
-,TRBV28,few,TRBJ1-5,CASQTDSNQPQHF,TGTGCCAGCCAGACAGATAGCAATCAGCCCCAGCATTTT
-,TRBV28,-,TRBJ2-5,CASSLFPRQTQYF,TGTGCCAGCAGTTTATTTCCCAGGCAGACCCAGTACTTC
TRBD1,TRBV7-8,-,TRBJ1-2,CASSVGQASYTF,TGTGCCAGCAGCGTCGGACAGGCTAGCTACACCTTC
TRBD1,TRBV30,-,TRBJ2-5,CAWTGGGETQYF,TGTGCCTGGACAGGGGGCGGGGAGACCCAGTACTTC
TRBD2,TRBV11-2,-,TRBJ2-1,CASSLQREPPYNEQFF,TGTGCCAGCAGCTTGCAGCGGGAGCCCCCCTACAATGAGCAGTTCTTC
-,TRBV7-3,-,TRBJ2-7,CASSSLDASEQYF,TGTGCCAGCAGCTCCCTGGATGCCTCCGAGCAGTACTTC
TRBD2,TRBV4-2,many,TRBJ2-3,CASSQRGGTSGSDTQYF,TGTGCCAGCAGCCAACGAGGCGGGACTAGCGGGTCTGATACGCAGTATTTT
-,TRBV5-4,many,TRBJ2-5,CASSFQDRGGETQYF,TGTGCCAGCAGCTTCCAAGACCGGGGAGGAGAGACCCAGTACTTC
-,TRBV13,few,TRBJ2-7,CASSLAQGNEQYF,TGTGCCAGCAGCTTAGCCCAGGGTAACGAGCAGTACTTC
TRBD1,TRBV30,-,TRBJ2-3,CAWSTRQGFRTDTQYF,TGTGCCTGGAGCACTAGACAGGGGTTCCGCACAGATACGCAGTATTTT
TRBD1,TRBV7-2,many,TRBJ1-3,CASSARQGALSGNTIYF,TGTGCCAGCAGCGCCCGACAGGGGGCTCTCTCTGGAAACACCATATATTTT
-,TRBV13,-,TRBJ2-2,CASSLTNTGELFF,TGTGCCAGCAGCTTAACCAACACCGGGGAGCTGTTTTTT
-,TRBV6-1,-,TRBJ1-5,CASSERVRERSNQPQHF,TGTGCCAGCAGTGAACGGGTGAGGGAGCGAAGCAATCAGCCCCAGCATTTT
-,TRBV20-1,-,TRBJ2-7,CSAREYYEQYF,TGCAGTGCTAGAGAATACTACGAGCAGTACTTC
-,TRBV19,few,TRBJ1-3,CAIADKLQNTIYF,TGTGCCATCGCCGATAAACTTCAAAACACCATATATTTT
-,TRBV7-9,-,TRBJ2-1,CASSRGGLSNEQFF,TGTGCCAGCAGCCGGGGTGGGTTAAGCAATGAGCAGTTCTTC
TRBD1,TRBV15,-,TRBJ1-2,CATSPHRTGGNYGYTF,TGTGCCACCAGCCCGCACCGGACAGGGGGCAACTATGGCTACACCTTC
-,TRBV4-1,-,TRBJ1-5,CASSQGRGDQPQHF,TGCGCCAGCAGCCAGGGACGAGGGGATCAGCCCCAGCATTTT
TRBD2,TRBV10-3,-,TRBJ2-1,CAIERGLAGHGEQFF,TGTGCCATTGAAAGGGGACTAGCGGGACACGGTGAGCAGTTCTTC
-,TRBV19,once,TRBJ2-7,CASSIGPPYEQYF,TGTGCCAGTAGTATAGGCCCTCCCTACGAGCAGTACTTC
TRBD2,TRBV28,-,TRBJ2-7,CANRQAGDNEQYF,TGTGCCAACCGGCAGGCGGGAGACAACGAGCAGTACTTC
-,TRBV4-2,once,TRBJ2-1,CASSRIGDEQFF,TGTGCCAGCAGCAGGATTGGGGATGAGCAGTTCTTC
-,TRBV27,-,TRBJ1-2,CASRTGGLGYTF,TGTGCCAGCAGAACCGGGGGTCTGGGCTACACCTTC
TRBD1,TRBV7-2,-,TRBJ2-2,CASSLVQGAGELFF,TGTGCCAGCAGCTTAGTACAGGGGGCCGGGGAGCTGTTTTTT
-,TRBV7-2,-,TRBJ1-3,CAGSRNAGNTIYF,TGTGCCGGGTCGCGGAACGCGGGAAACACCATATATTTT
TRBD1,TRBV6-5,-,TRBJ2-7,CASSYSGQGVYEQYF,TGTGCCAGCAGTTACAGCGGACAGGGGGTCTACGAGCAGTACTTC
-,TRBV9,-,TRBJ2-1,CASSPGGSYNEQFF,TGTGCCAGCAGCCCCGGGGGCTCCTACAATGAGCAGTTCTTC
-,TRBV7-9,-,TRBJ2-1,CASSLAQGLSEQFF,TGTGCCAGCAGCTTAGCGCAAGGACTCAGTGAGCAGTTCTTC
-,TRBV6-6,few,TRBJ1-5,CASSYWRGVSNQPQHF,TGTGCCAGCAGTTACTGGCGGGGAGTTAGCAATCAGCCCCAGCATTTT
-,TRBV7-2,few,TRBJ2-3,CASSLSGGLDTQYF,TGTGCCAGCAGCCTGTCTGGTGGTTTAGATACGCAGTATTTT
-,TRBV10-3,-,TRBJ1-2,CAIRRVNYGYTF,TGTGCCATCAGAAGGGTGAACTATGGCTACACCTTC
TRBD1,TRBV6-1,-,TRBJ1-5,CASSETSGGQPQHF,TGTGCCAGCAGTGAAACCTCAGGGGGTCAGCCCCAGCATTTT
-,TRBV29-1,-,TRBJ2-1,CSVATGYNEQFF,TGCAGCGTAGCTACAGGGTACAATGAGCAGTTCTTC
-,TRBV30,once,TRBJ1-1,CAWSVLPEANTEAFF,TGTGCCTGGAGTGTCCTGCCCGAAGCGAACACTGAAGCTTTCTTT
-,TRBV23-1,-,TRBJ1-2,CASSQSGAGQPDRGGYTF,TGCGCCAGCAGTCAATCGGGGGCCGGACAGCCCGACCGGGGTGGCTACACCTTC
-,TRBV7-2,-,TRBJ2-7,CASSLGAYEQYF,TGTGCCAGCAGCTTAGGGGCCTACGAGCAGTACTTC
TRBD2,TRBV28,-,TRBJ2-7,CASGLAGPYEQYF,TGTGCCAGCGGACTAGCGGGACCTTACGAGCAGTACTTC
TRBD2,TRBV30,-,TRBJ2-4,CAWTPGLGTNIQYF,TGTGCCTGGACCCCGGGACTAGGGACAAACATTCAGTACTTC
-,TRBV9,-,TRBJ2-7,CASSVDRSPYEQYF,TGTGCCAGCAGCGTAGACAGGAGTCCCTACGAGCAGTACTTC
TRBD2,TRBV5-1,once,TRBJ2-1,CASSLVGGSYNEQFF,TGCGCCAGCAGCTTGGTGGGGGGGTCCTACAATGAGCAGTTCTTC
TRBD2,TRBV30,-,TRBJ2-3,CAWRVAGGDTQYF,TGTGCCTGGAGGGTAGCGGGAGGTGATACGCAGTATTTT
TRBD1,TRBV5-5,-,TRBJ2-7,CASSFVPGQGMGQEQYF,TGTGCCAGCAGCTTCGTCCCGGGACAGGGGATGGGGCAGGAGCAGTACTTC
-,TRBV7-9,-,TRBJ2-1,CASSYPRPRNEQFF,TGTGCCAGCAGCTACCCTCGACCTCGTAATGAGCAGTTCTTC
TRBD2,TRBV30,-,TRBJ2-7,CAWSVLGGGPYEQYF,TGTGCCTGGAGTGTCCTCGGCGGGGGGCCTTACGAGCAGTACTTC